Ten or more counts support the clone carrying this T cell receptor beta chain. The antigen is undetermined. TCR beta CDR3 regions were amplified from RNA transcripts. In the first-round RT-PCR of the TCR CDR3, the HTBI primer set was used. One entry per CDR3 protein, called by TCRdb with MiXCR from the multiplex PCR reads. The sample holds approximately 530,000 distinct CDR3 sequences, just under 20% seen once. Germline V CDR1 and CDR2: MDHEN, SYDVKM. Trimming removed 6 bases from V and 5 bases from J, with 22 bases in between. CDR3 length: 16 amino acids. Each person with ophthalmopathy scored at least 3 on the Clinical Activity Score, reached NOSPECS grade 4 or higher, and had been ill under 3 months. Diagnoses used clinical symptoms, serum thyroxine and TRAb, thyroid ultrasound and orbital computed tomography. This specimen belongs to a study of T cells in Graves' hyperthyroidism and ophthalmopathy.

Study outcomes and limitations: The majority of expanded thyroid clonotypes above 0.001 also appeared in blood.

The chain employs TRBV28 and TRBJ1-1; possibly TRBD1 for D (6 bases). The sequence was obtained from a man in his forties with Graves' ophthalmopathy. The sequencing input was blood. CDR3 loop: CASRLRTVALGTEAFF. The CDR3 nucleotides are TGTGCCAGCAGGCTGAGGACAGTCGCTTTGGGGACTGAAGCTTTCTTT.